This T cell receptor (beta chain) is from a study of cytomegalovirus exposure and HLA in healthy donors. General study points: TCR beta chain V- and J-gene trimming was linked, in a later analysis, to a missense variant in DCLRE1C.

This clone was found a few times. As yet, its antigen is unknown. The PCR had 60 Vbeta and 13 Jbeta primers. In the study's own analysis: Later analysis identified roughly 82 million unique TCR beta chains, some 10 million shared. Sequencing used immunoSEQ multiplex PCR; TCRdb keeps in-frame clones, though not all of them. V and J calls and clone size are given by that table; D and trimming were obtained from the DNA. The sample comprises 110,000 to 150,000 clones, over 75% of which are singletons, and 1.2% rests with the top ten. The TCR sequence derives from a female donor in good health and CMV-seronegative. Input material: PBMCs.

As DNA, the CDR3 is TGTGCCAGCAGTCAGGGGCCTGAAGCTTTCTTT. It yields the protein CASSQGPEAFF. V and J are TRBV6-5 and TRBJ1-1; D perhaps matches TRBD1 (6 bases). Trimming removed 5 bases at V and 6 bases at J, with 7 bases between. There are 11 residues in the CDR3. CDR1 and CDR2 from the germline V gene are MNHEY and SVGAGI.